This paragraph covers one T cell receptor beta chain sequence. This sample is part of a study of CD8 T cells in Susac syndrome. Random hexamers were used to reverse transcribe an amount of roughly 0.5 to 1 ug RNA. immunoSEQ multiplex PCR amplified TCR beta CDR3 across 54 Vbeta, 13 Jbeta. TCRdb redid the calling of the immunoSEQ multiplex PCR reads with MiXCR, one entry per CDR3 protein. The table records about 300,000 distinct CDR3 sequences, approximately 91% of them present only once. The V gene's germline CDR1 is SGHKS and CDR2 YYEKEE (reference sequence). The length of the CDR3 is 14 residues. V was shortened by 3 bases and J by 2 bases, with 10 bases between the two germline ends.

The source of this sequence is a human donor with multiple sclerosis. The source material was CD8+ T cells from PBMCs. This chain connects TRBV5-5 to TRBJ2-3; no clear D gene. CDR3 in amino acids: CASSSNAPTDTQYF. Written as DNA, the CDR3 is TGTGCCAGCAGCTCGAACGCGCCCACAGATACGCAGTATTTT.